The sequence of this T cell receptor beta chain was determined in a study of identical twins. This clonotype occurred a few times. MiXCR was run by TCRdb on the 5' RACE reads, yielding one entry per CDR3 protein. The table has 600,000 to 850,000 distinct CDR3 sequences, about 20% seen once. V was pared by 6 bases and J by 7 bases, with 18 bases between. Germline V gene lookup returns CDR1 SQVTM and CDR2 ANQGSEA. The CDR3 sequence is 13 residues long. These data were also filed under a second study, of T cells expressing NK-cell markers.

This receptor was taken from a woman under 30 in good health. V usage is TRBV29-1 and J usage is TRBJ1-1; possible D gene TRBD1, 6 bases. The sample consisted of PBMCs. As DNA, the CDR3 is TGCAGCGTGGCCCCCGGGGGCAAGGATGAAGCTTTCTTT. It translates to CSVAPGGKDEAFF.